Shown below are 25 T cell receptor beta chains from a single sample sequenced in a study of technical replicates of blood from a handful of donors. Repertoires were generated with immunoSEQ multiplex PCR, while TCRdb's copy carries only in-frame clones and drops some. Of around 100,000 clones listed, 85% to 95% are singletons. Sequencing was carried out using T cells isolated from PBMCs. Every receptor here comes from a human donor in good health.

The rearrangement uses TRBV28 and TRBJ2-5, with 13 bases lining up with TRBD2. The CDR3 extends over 15 amino acids. The ends lost 3 bases at V and 3 bases at J; junction bases unmatched: 1. Germline lookup yields CDR1 MDHEN and CDR2 SYDVKM. The CDR3, as DNA: TGTGCCAGCAGTTTCGGACTAGCGGGGGAAGAGACCCAGTACTTC. Residues: CASSFGLAGEETQYF.

J is TRBJ2-5 and V is TRBV4-1; 7 nucleotides agree with TRBD2. The CDR3 runs 15 residues. V was clipped by 4 bases and J by 7 bases; unmatched bases: 12. Germline V gives CDR1 MGHRA, CDR2 YSYEKL. The CDR3 here is CASSPNPLAGATQYF. Written as DNA, the CDR3 is TGCGCCAGCAGCCCGAACCCTCTTGCGGGAGCGACCCAGTACTTC.

The chain has TRBV27 and TRBJ2-2; D uncertain. The V end was cut by 2 bases, the J end by 4 bases, with 5 bases between. CDR1 and CDR2 (germline): MNHEY, SMNVEV (reference sequence). The CDR3 runs to 13 residues. CDR3 DNA sequence: TGTGCCAGCAGTTTACTTTCCACCGGGGAGCTGTTTTTT. Residues: CASSLLSTGELFF.

The CDR3 nucleotides are TGTGCCAGCAGCATGAGCGGGAGCTCCTACAATGAGCAGTTCTTC. Translation: CASSMSGSSYNEQFF. The J gene is TRBJ2-1, the V gene TRBV9, with TRBD2 matching over 8 bases. Trimming at V came to 4 bases and at J to 0 bases, leaving 3 bases not matched to a gene. The germline V gene encodes CDR1 SGDLS and CDR2 YYNGEE. CDR3 size: 15 residues. The whole variable domain, remainder taken from reference TRBV9 and TRBJ2-1, is DSGVTQTPKHLITATGQRVTLRCSPRSGDLSVYWYQQSLDQGLQFLIQYYNGEERAKGNILERFSAQQFPDLHSELNLSSLELGDSALYFCASSMSGSSYNEQFFGPGTRLTVL.

The chain recombines TRBV28 with TRBJ2-2, with a possible D match to TRBD2 (6 bases). The germline V and J ends were trimmed by 3 bases and 5 bases, with 16 bases remaining between them. The CDR3 totals 16 residues. Per germline, CDR1 MDHEN and CDR2 SYDVKM. The CDR3 loop is CASSFYPGEGTGELFF. The CDR3 DNA follows: TGTGCCAGCAGTTTTTACCCGGGAGAAGGGACCGGGGAGCTGTTTTTT. Drawing the rest from reference TRBV28 and TRBJ2-2, the complete variable domain is DVKVTQSSRYLVKRTGEKVFLECVQDMDHENMFWYRQDPGLGLRLIYFSYDVKMKEKGDIPEGYSVSREKKERFSLILESASTNQTSMYLCASSFYPGEGTGELFFGEGSRLTVL.

V usage is TRBV6-5 and J usage is TRBJ2-7; no clear D gene. The V end was cut by 2 bases, the J end by 2 bases, with 10 bases between. The CDR3 is made up of 14 amino acids. CDR1 is MNHEY and CDR2 is SVGAGI in the germline V gene. The CDR3 protein is CASSYGGMTYEQYF. CDR3 in DNA: TGTGCCAGCAGTTACGGCGGCATGACCTACGAGCAGTACTTC.

This clone was observed once. The V call is TRBV5-4, the J call TRBJ2-1; a weak D match, TRBD1 (6 bases). The CDR3 loop spans 15 amino acids. Germline V gene sequence: CDR1 SGHNT, CDR2 YYREEE (reference sequence). The ends were cut back, 0 bases at V and 7 bases at J, with 14 bases in the middle. CDR3 amino acids: CASSLDRALVNEQFF. CDR3 in DNA: TGTGCCAGCAGCTTGGACAGGGCTTTAGTGAATGAGCAGTTCTTC.

The chain joins TRBV19 to TRBJ1-5, with 8 bases fitting TRBD1. The CDR3 sequence is 15 residues long. Germline V gives CDR1 LNHDA, CDR2 SQIVND (reference sequence). The V and J ends lost 3 bases and 3 bases, in that order; junction bases with no gene match: 4. In DNA, the CDR3 is TGTGCCAGTAGTATCGCGGACAGGGACAATCAGCCCCAGCATTTT. This gives the protein CASSIADRDNQPQHF.

The genes are TRBV2 and TRBJ1-2; tentative D call: TRBD1 (6 bases). Deletions cut 8 bases from V and 0 bases from J, with 13 bases between. The V gene's germline CDR1 is SNHLY and CDR2 FYNNEI. This CDR3 is built from 14 residues. In nucleotides, the CDR3 is TGTGCCAGCGGAAAGGGACAAACTAACTATGGCTACACCTTC. It yields the protein CASGKGQTNYGYTF.

The genes are TRBV6-1 and TRBJ1-1, with 9 bases identical to TRBD1. The CDR3 is made up of 15 amino acids. Germline trimming cut 8 bases from V and 4 bases from J; bases unmatched to any gene: 11. The germline CDR1 and CDR2 sequences are MNHNS and SASEGT. CDR3 nucleotide sequence: TGTGCCAGCGTCGCTTGGGGACAGGGAATCACTGAAGCTTTCTTT. This sequence encodes CASVAWGQGITEAFF.

CDR3 protein: CASSYPGMNTEAFF. The CDR3 coding sequence is TGTGCCAGCAGCTACCCCGGGATGAACACTGAAGCTTTCTTT. The V call is TRBV28, the J call TRBJ1-1; D is unclear. Trimming pared 6 bases from V and 0 bases from J, leaving 11 bases between. CDR3 length equals 14 residues. CDR1 is MDHEN and CDR2 is SYDVKM in the germline V gene.

J is TRBJ2-7 and V is TRBV13; 8 nucleotides agree with TRBD2. The germline CDR1 and CDR2 sequences are PRHDT and FYEKMQ (reference sequence). The CDR3 length is 15 residues. J lost 5 bases, V lost 2 bases, and 8 bases had no gene match. In DNA form, the CDR3 reads TGTGCCAGCAGCTTATCCGGGGGGGCTAGCCACGAGCAGTACTTC. It codes for CASSLSGGASHEQYF.

The rearrangement joins TRBV4-1 to TRBJ2-7; 11 bases line up with TRBD1. Germline-derived CDR1 and CDR2 are MGHRA and YSYEKL. The V segment lost 3 bases and the J segment 0 bases; nucleotides outside the gene matches: 4. The CDR3 spans 16 residues. The CDR3: CASSQTGTGGSYEQYF. CDR3 nucleotide sequence: TGCGCCAGCAGCCAGACCGGGACAGGGGGCTCCTACGAGCAGTACTTC.

This chain connects TRBV18 to TRBJ1-1, with a tentative D call TRBD1 (6 bases). The CDR3 is made up of 15 amino acids. CDR1 and CDR2 (germline): KGHSH, LQKENI. Trimming stripped 4 bases from V and 2 bases from J, with 14 bases between. The CDR3 DNA sequence: TGTGCCAGCTCACATAAATCAGGGGCCAACACTGAAGCTTTCTTT. This encodes CASSHKSGANTEAFF. Complete variable domain (other parts from reference TRBV18 and TRBJ1-1): NAGVMQNPRHLVRRRGQEARLRCSPMKGHSHVYWYRQLPEEGLKFMVYLQKENIIDESGMPKERFSAEFPKEGPSILRIQQVVRGDSAAYFCASSHKSGANTEAFFGQGTRLTVV.

The gene calls are TRBV18 and TRBJ1-1; D might be TRBD1 (5 bases). The germline gives CDR1 KGHSH, CDR2 LQKENI. V was shortened by 1 base and J by 3 bases, with 12 bases between the two germline ends. The CDR3 consists of 15 residues. CDR3 nucleotides: TGTGCCAGCTCACCACGTCCAGGGAGGGACACTGAAGCTTTCTTT. Translated, it gives CASSPRPGRDTEAFF.

This clone has a single count. The CDR3 sequence is CASTRAAHGELFF. The CDR3 region has the DNA TGTGCCAGCACCAGGGCGGCCCACGGGGAGCTGTTTTTT. The J gene is TRBJ2-2, the V gene TRBV7-2, with D tentatively TRBD1 (5 bases). The V end lost 7 bases, the J end lost 7 bases, and 13 bases lay between the germline ends. CDR1 and CDR2 (germline): SGHTA, FQGNSA. The CDR3 consists of 13 residues.

V and J are TRBV7-3 and TRBJ2-3, with D perhaps TRBD2 (7 bases). Germline CDR1 reads SGHTA; CDR2 reads FQGTGA. The V end was cut by 5 bases, the J end by 5 bases, with 20 bases between. The CDR3 totals 16 residues. DNA for the CDR3: TGTGCCAGCAGCCCGACCTCCTGGGGAGGGGGAGATACGCAGTATTTT. Translating it yields CASSPTSWGGGDTQYF. The full variable domain, completed using reference TRBV7-3 and TRBJ2-3, is GAGVSQTPSNKVTEKGKYVELRCDPISGHTALYWYRQSLGQGPEFLIYFQGTGAADDSGLPNDRFFAVRPEGSVSTLKIQRTERGDSAVYLCASSPTSWGGGDTQYFGPGTRLTVL.

The genes are TRBV5-1 and TRBJ1-4, with D perhaps matching TRBD1 (5 bases). Germline CDR1 is SGHRS and CDR2 is YFSETQ. Trimming pared 0 bases from V and 7 bases from J, leaving 13 bases between. The CDR3 spans 15 residues. CDR3 in amino acids: CASSLGEGPIEKLFF. The CDR3 DNA follows: TGCGCCAGCAGCTTGGGGGAGGGACCAATTGAAAAACTGTTTTTT.

This chain uses TRBV30 with TRBJ2-2; possibly TRBD2 for D (5 bases). The CDR3 spans 17 residues. Per the germline V gene, CDR1 is GTSNPN and CDR2 is SVGIG (reference sequence). Trimming took off 0 bases at V and 2 bases at J, with 16 bases between the two ends. The CDR3: CAWSVRLALPNTGELFF. The CDR3 bases are TGTGCCTGGAGTGTACGGCTAGCCCTTCCTAACACCGGGGAGCTGTTTTTT.

The rearrangement joins TRBV7-2 to TRBJ2-3, with a tentative D call TRBD2 (6 bases). The V end was cut by 2 bases, the J end by 1 base, with 10 bases between. The CDR3 spans 15 residues. Germline V lookup: CDR1 SGHTA, CDR2 FQGNSA. The DNA of the CDR3 is TGTGCCAGCAGCTTAAGACGGAGGGGCACAGATACGCAGTATTTT. This sequence encodes CASSLRRRGTDTQYF.

This clone was seen once. This chain uses TRBV7-2 with TRBJ1-2, with 8 bases that match TRBD1. The V gene end was trimmed by 4 bases and the J gene end by 2 bases; junction bases not matched to a gene: 9. The germline gives CDR1 SGHTA, CDR2 FQGNSA. This CDR3 is built from 16 residues. CDR3 loop: CASSSTPGQVNYGYTF. The CDR3 DNA sequence: TGTGCCAGCAGCTCTACCCCGGGACAGGTGAACTATGGCTACACCTTC.

The chain carries TRBV11-1 and TRBJ2-7; D is possibly TRBD1 (5 bases). CDR1 and CDR2 (germline): SGHAT, FQDESV (reference sequence). The CDR3 has 12 amino acids. V lost 3 bases and J 5 bases, leaving 8 bases between the germline ends. CDR3 bases: TGTGCCAGCAGCTTCAGGGCCCACGAGCAGTACTTC. Translation: CASSFRAHEQYF.

J is TRBJ2-1 and V is TRBV11-2, with TRBD2 matching over 9 bases. Germline-derived CDR1 and CDR2 are SGHAT and FQNNGV. The CDR3 is made up of 15 amino acids. V lost 2 bases, J lost 7 bases, and 6 bases stayed unmatched. Written as DNA, the CDR3 is TGTGCCAGCAGCTTACTTAGCGGGAGTAGGAATGAGCAGTTCTTC. Translated, it gives CASSLLSGSRNEQFF.

The chain couples TRBV30 to TRBJ2-1; D is uncertain. V lost 3 bases and J 7 bases, leaving 7 bases between the germline ends. The CDR3 contains 11 residues. The germline gives CDR1 GTSNPN, CDR2 SVGIG (reference sequence). CDR3 sequence reads: CAWRPVNEQFF. The CDR3 bases are TGTGCCTGGAGACCAGTGAATGAGCAGTTCTTC. Full variable domain (outside the CDR3, taken from reference TRBV30 and TRBJ2-1): SQTIHQWPATLVQPVGSPLSLECTVEGTSNPNLYWYRQAAGRGLQLLFYSVGIGQISSEVPQNLSASRPQDRQFILSSKKLLLSDSGFYLCAWRPVNEQFFGPGTRLTVL.

The rearrangement links TRBV7-3 to TRBJ2-3; tentative D call: TRBD2 (6 bases). CDR1 SGHTA and CDR2 FQGTGA come from the germline V gene. With 4 bases removed from V and 4 bases from J, the gap between germline ends came to 9 bases. The length of the CDR3 is 13 residues. The CDR3 protein is CASSSTSPDTQYF. The CDR3 DNA sequence: TGTGCCAGCAGCTCTACTAGCCCAGATACGCAGTATTTT.